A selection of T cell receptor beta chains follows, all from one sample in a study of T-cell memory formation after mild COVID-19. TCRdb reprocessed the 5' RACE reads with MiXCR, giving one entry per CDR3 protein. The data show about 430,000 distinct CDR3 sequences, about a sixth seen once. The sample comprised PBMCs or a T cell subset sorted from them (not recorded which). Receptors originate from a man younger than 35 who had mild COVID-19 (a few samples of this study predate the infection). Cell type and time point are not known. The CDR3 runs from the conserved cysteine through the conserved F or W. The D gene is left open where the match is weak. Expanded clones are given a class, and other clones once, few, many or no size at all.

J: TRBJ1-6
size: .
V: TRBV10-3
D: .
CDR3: CAIRGGEGSPLNF
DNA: TGTGCCATCAGGGGGGGCGAAGGTTCACCCCTCAACTTT

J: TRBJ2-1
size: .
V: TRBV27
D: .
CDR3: CASSLVHTFRGEQFF
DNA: TGTGCCAGCAGTTTAGTTCACACCTTTCGTGGTGAGCAGTTCTTC

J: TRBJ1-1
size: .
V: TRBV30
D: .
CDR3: CAWSPPAPTEAFF
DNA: TGTGCCTGGAGCCCCCCCGCACCGACTGAAGCTTTCTTT

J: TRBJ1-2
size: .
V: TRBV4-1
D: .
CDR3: CASGSPGQIYGYTF
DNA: TGCGCCAGCGGATCTCCAGGACAGATCTATGGCTACACCTTC

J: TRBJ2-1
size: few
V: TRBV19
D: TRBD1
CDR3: CASTAVAGGKKNEQFF
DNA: TGTGCCAGTACCGCTGTAGCAGGGGGCAAGAAGAATGAGCAGTTCTTC

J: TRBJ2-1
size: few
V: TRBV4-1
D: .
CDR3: CASSQDRETRQFF
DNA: TGCGCCAGCAGCCAAGATAGGGAGACCAGGCAGTTCTTC

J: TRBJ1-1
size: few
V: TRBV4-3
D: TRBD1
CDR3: CASSQTWDREKYTEAFF
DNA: TGCGCCAGCAGCCAGACATGGGACAGGGAGAAGTACACTGAAGCTTTCTTT

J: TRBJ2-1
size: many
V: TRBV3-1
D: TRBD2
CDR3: CASSQLAGGRRNEQFF
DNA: TGTGCCAGCAGCCAATTAGCGGGGGGGCGTAGGAATGAGCAGTTCTTC

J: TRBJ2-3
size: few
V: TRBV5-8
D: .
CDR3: CASSLGQDSLAGSTDTQYF
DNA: TGTGCCAGCAGCTTAGGACAGGATTCCTTGGCGGGGTCGACAGATACGCAGTATTTT

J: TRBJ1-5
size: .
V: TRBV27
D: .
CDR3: CASRSPGDQPQHF
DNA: TGTGCCAGCAGATCCCCAGGGGATCAGCCCCAGCATTTT

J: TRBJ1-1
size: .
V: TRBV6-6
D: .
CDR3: CASSYQSMAYTEAFF
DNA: TGTGCCAGCAGTTACCAGTCGATGGCGTACACTGAAGCTTTCTTT

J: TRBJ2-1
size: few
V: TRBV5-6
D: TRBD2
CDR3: CASSLRRGSNEQFF
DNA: TGTGCCAGCAGCTTAAGGCGGGGGTCCAATGAGCAGTTCTTC

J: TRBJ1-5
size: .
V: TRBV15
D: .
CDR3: CATSRDREYQPQHF
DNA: TGTGCCACCAGCAGAGATCGGGAATATCAGCCCCAGCATTTT

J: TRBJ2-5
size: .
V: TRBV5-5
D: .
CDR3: CASKPVAQETQYF
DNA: TGTGCCAGCAAACCAGTAGCCCAAGAGACCCAGTACTTC

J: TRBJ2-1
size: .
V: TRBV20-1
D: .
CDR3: CSAINSGVQFF
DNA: TGCAGTGCTATTAACAGTGGGGTGCAGTTCTTC

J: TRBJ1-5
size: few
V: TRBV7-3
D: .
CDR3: CASSPDLYSNQPQHF
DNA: TGTGCCAGCAGCCCAGACCTGTATAGCAATCAGCCCCAGCATTTT

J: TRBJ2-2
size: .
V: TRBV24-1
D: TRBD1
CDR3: CATSDSPGQGGTGELFF
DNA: TGTGCCACCAGTGATTCGCCGGGACAGGGGGGAACCGGGGAGCTGTTTTTT

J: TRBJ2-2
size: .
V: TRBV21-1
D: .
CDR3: CASSKAFGVRSRELFF
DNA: TGTGCCAGCAGCAAAGCCTTCGGGGTTAGGAGCCGGGAGCTGTTTTTT

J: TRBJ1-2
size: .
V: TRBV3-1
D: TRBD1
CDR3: CASSQEATGASGYTF
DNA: TGTGCCAGCAGCCAAGAAGCGACAGGGGCTTCTGGCTACACCTTC

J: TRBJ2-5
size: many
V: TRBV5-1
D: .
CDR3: CASSLVSDQETQYF
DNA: TGCGCCAGCAGCTTGGTTTCGGACCAAGAGACCCAGTACTTC

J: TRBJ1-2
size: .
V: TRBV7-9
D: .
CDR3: CASSLALGYGYTF
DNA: TGTGCCAGCAGCTTAGCGTTGGGCTATGGCTACACCTTC

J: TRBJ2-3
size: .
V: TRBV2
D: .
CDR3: CASRAPGGSYTDTQYF
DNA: TGTGCCAGCAGAGCCCCCGGGGGATCTTACACAGATACGCAGTATTTT

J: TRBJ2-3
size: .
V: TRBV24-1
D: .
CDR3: CATSALGRKGTDTQYF
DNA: TGTGCCACCAGTGCCCTAGGGAGGAAAGGCACAGATACGCAGTATTTT

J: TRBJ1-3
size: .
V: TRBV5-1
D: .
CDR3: CASSLTLGNTIYF
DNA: TGCGCCAGCAGCTTGACACTGGGAAACACCATATATTTT

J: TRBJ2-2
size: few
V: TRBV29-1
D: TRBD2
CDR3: CSVEVAEGSKRGGRPGELFF
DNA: TGCAGCGTTGAAGTGGCTGAAGGGTCTAAGCGGGGGGGACGACCCGGGGAGCTGTTTTTT

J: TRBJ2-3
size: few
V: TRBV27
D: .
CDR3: CASTKGPRRSTDTQYF
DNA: TGTGCCAGCACCAAGGGGCCCCGGAGGAGCACAGATACGCAGTATTTT

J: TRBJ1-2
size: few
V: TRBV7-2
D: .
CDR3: CASSSRSMVYTF
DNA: TGTGCCAGCAGCTCCCGATCTATGGTCTACACCTTC

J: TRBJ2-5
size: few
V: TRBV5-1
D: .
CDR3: CASSPQDSGRETQYF
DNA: TGCGCCAGCAGCCCGCAGGACAGTGGGCGAGAGACCCAGTACTTC

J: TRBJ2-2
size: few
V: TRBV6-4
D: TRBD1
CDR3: CASRESGQEFTGELFF
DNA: TGTGCCAGCAGAGAGTCGGGACAGGAGTTCACCGGGGAGCTGTTTTTT

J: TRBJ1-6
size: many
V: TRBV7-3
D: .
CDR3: CASSLWGPRNSPLHF
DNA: TGTGCCAGCAGCTTATGGGGGCCCCGCAATTCACCCCTCCACTTT

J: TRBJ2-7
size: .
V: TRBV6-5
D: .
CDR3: CATRAVYEQYF
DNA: TGTGCCACCAGGGCCGTCTACGAGCAGTACTTC

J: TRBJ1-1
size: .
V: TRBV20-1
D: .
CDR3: CSASRTAGNTEAFF
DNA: TGCAGTGCTAGCCGGACAGCCGGGAACACTGAAGCTTTCTTT

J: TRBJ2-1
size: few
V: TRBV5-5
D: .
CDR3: CASSPWFVMGTEQFF
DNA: TGTGCCAGCAGCCCCTGGTTCGTTATGGGGACAGAGCAGTTCTTC

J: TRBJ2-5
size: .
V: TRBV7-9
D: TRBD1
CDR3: CASSWTGGETQYF
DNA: TGTGCCAGCAGCTGGACAGGCGGAGAGACCCAGTACTTC

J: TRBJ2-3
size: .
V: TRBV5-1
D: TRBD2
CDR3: CASSFLAGRADTQYF
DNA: TGCGCCAGCAGCTTTCTAGCGGGGAGGGCAGATACGCAGTATTTT

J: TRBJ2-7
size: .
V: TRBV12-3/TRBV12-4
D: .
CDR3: CASSLSGAEYEQYF
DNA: TGTGCCAGCAGTTTGTCGGGGGCCGAATACGAGCAGTACTTC

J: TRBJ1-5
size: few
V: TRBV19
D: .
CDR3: CASSITDNQPQHF
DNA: TGTGCCAGTAGTATAACAGACAATCAGCCCCAGCATTTT

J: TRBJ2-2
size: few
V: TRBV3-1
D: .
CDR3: CASSQGITATGELFF
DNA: TGTGCCAGCAGCCAAGGCATCACTGCCACCGGGGAGCTGTTTTTT

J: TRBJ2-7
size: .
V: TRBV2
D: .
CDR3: CASSEVLAYEQYF
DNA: TGTGCCAGCAGTGAGGTCTTGGCCTACGAGCAGTACTTC

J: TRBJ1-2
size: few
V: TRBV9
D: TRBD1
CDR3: CASSLTGRGYGYTF
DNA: TGTGCCAGCAGCCTGACAGGGCGCGGCTATGGCTACACCTTC

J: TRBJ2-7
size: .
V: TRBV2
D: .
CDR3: CASSEGTGEVHEQYF
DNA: TGTGCCAGCAGTGAAGGCACAGGGGAGGTTCACGAGCAGTACTTC

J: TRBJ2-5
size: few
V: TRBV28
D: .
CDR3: CASSPPLAPWETQYF
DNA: TGTGCCAGCAGTCCGCCCCTAGCCCCGTGGGAGACCCAGTACTTC

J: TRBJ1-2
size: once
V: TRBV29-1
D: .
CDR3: CSVEGRAYSGYTF
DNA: TGCAGCGTTGAAGGCAGAGCCTACTCTGGCTACACCTTC

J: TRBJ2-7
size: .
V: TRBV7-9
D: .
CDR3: CASSRRDTGYEQYF
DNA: TGTGCCAGCAGCCGCCGGGACACTGGCTACGAGCAGTACTTC

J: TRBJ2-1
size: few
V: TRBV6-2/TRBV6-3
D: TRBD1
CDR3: CASSQPTGSSYNEQFF
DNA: TGTGCCAGCAGCCAACCGACAGGGAGCTCCTACAATGAGCAGTTCTTC

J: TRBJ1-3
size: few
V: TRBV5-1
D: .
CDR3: CASSPVVVTGNTIYF
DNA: TGCGCCAGCAGCCCGGTTGTGGTGACTGGAAACACCATATATTTT

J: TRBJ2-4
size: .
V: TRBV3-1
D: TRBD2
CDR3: CASSVGGGLLAKNIQYF
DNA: TGTGCCAGCAGCGTTGGCGGGGGGTTACTAGCCAAAAACATTCAGTACTTC

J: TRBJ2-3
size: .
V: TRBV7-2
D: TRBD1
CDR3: CASSHPGQGYTQYF
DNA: TGTGCCAGCAGTCACCCCGGACAGGGGTATACGCAGTATTTT

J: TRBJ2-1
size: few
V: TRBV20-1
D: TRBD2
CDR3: CSARAVTSGGANEQFF
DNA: TGCAGTGCTAGAGCTGTGACTAGCGGGGGGGCAAATGAGCAGTTCTTC

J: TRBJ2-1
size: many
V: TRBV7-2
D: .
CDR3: CASSLVGLGQFF
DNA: TGTGCCAGCAGCTTAGTAGGCCTGGGGCAGTTCTTC

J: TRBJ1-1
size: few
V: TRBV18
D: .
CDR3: CASSRDSLNTEAFF
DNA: TGCGCCAGCAGCCGAGACAGCCTAAACACTGAAGCTTTCTTT

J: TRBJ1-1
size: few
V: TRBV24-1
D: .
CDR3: CATSDLRGTEAFF
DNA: TGTGCCACCAGTGATTTGCGGGGGACTGAAGCTTTCTTT

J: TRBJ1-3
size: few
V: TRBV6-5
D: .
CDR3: CASSYGNGDSGNTIYF
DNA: TGTGCCAGCAGTTACGGGAACGGCGACTCTGGAAACACCATATATTTT

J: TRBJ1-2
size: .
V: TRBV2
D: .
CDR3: CASSAAGPFGGYTF
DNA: TGTGCCAGCAGTGCCGCAGGTCCCTTCGGAGGCTACACCTTC

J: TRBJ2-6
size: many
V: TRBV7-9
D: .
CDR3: CASKGFTGANVLTF
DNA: TGTGCCAGCAAGGGATTCACCGGGGCCAACGTCCTGACTTTC